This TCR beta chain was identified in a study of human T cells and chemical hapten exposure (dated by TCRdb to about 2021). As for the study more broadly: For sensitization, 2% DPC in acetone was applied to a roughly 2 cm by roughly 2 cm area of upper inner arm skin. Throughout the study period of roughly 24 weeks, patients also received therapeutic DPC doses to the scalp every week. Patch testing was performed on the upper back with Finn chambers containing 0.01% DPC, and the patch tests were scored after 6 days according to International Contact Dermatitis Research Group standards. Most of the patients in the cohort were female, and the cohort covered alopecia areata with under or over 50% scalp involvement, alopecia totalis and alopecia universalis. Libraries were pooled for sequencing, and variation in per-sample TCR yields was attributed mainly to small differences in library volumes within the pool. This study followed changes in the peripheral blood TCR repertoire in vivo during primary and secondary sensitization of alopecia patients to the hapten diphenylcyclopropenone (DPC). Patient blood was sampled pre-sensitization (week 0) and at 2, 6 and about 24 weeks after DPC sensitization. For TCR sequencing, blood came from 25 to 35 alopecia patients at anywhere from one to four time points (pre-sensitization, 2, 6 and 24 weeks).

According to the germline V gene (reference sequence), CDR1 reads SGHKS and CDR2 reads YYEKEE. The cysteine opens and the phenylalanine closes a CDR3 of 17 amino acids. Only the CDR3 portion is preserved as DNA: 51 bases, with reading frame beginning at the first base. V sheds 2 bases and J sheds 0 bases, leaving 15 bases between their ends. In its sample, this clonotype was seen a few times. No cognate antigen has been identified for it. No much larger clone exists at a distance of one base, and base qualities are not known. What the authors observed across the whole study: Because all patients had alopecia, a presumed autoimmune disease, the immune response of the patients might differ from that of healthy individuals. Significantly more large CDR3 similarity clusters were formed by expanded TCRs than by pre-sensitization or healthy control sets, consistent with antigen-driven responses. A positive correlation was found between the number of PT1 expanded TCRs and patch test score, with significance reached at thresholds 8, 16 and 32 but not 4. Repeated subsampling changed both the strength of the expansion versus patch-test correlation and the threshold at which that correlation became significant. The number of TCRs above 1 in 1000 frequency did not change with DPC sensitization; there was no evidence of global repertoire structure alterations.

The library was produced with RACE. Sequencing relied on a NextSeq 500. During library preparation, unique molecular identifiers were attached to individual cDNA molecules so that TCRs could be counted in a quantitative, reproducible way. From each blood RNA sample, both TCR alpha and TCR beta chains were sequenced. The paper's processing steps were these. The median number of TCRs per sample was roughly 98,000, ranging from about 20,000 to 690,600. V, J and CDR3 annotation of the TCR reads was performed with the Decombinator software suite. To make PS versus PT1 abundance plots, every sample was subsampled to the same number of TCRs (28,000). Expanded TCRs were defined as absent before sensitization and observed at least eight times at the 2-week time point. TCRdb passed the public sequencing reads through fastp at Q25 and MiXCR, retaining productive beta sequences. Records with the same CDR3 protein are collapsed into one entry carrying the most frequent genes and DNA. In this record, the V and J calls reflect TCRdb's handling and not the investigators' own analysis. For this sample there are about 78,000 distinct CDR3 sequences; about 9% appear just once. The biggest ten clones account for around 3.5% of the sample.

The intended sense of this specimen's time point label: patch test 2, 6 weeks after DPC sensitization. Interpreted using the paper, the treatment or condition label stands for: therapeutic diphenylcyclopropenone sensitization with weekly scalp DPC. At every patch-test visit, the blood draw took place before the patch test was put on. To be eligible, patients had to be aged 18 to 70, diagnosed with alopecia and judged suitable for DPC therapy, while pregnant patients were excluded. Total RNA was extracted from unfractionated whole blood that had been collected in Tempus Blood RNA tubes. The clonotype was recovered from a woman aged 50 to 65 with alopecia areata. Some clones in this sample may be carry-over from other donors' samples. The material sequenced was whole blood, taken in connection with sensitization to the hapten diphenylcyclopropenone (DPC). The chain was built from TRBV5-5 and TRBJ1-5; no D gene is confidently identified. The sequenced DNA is TGTGCCAGCAGCTTCGTCCCCTCCGGGCATAGCAATCAGCCCCAGCATTTT. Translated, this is CASSFVPSGHSNQPQHF.